This T cell receptor (beta chain) comes out of a study of T cells in narcolepsy. Across the study: Healthy controls were enrolled alongside patients with narcolepsy type 1 or type 2. Broader study findings: Autoreactive clonotypes reportedly recurred in blood of same and different patients, not controls. No autoreactive T cell clone sequences appeared in some memory CD4+ repertoires. Autoreactive HCRT-specific and TRIB2-specific clonotypes were marked in same-patient CSF-versus-blood CD4+ comparisons.

J gave up 6 bases and V 0 bases, and 3 bases lay outside the gene matches. CDR1 and CDR2 (germline): SGHRS, YFSETQ. The CDR3 has 15 residues. This clone was observed a single time. What it binds is not known. Clones were read by immunoSEQ multiplex PCR, and TCRdb kept only the in-frame ones, dropping some. The sample lists approximately 24,000 clones, just under 85% occurring once. The chain uses TRBV5-1 and TRBJ2-1; 10 bases agree with TRBD2. The receptor was isolated from a human donor with narcolepsy. The source material was CD45RA- memory CD4+ T cells from PBMCs. CDR3 nucleotides: TGCGCCAGCAGCTTGGCCGGGACTAGCGCCAATGAGCAGTTCTTC. It translates to CASSLAGTSANEQFF.